The TCR beta chain under discussion was sequenced for a study of chemoradiotherapy in HPV16-positive cancers. Overall study: Candidate HPV-specific clones and shared TCR motifs came from a couple of HPV16-positive patients.

Here immunoSEQ multiplex PCR was the method, and the copy in TCRdb shows in-frame clones only, minus some. The profile covers some 3,300 clones, with approximately 77% appearing a single time and around 15% taken by the ten largest. The receptor comes from a human donor with HPV-associated anogenital cancer. This material was acquired from a patient who underwent chemoradiotherapy.

The CDR3 DNA sequence: TGTGCCAGGGTGGTTGGTCAGCCCCAGCATTTT. Encoded protein: CARVVGQPQHF. The rearrangement joins TRBV6-1 to TRBJ1-5; D is unresolved. V was trimmed by 9 bases and J by 6 bases, leaving 9 bases between them. CDR1 is MNHNS, CDR2 SASEGT, per germline. The CDR3 has 11 residues.